These 18 T cell receptor beta chains were sequenced from one sample in a study of cytomegalovirus exposure and HLA in healthy donors. 13 Jbeta primers and 60 Vbeta primers were used for the PCR. Clones were read by immunoSEQ multiplex PCR, and TCRdb kept only the in-frame ones, dropping some. Of about 190,000 clones in the sample, roughly 80% were seen once. The specimen was PBMCs. These receptors were collected from a young woman in good health and CMV-seropositive.

V and J are TRBV4-2 and TRBJ1-2; possibly TRBD1 for D (5 bases). CDR1 and CDR2 (germline): LGHNA, YNFKEQ. The CDR3 consists of 15 residues. V lost 1 base and J 2 bases, leaving 11 bases between the germline ends. CDR3 DNA sequence: TGTGCCAGCAGCCAAGGAGACAGTAACAACTATGGCTACACCTTC. This translates into CASSQGDSNNYGYTF.

This clone was recorded only once. CDR3 amino acids: CSVEDNSYEQYF. The CDR3 nucleotides are TGCAGCGTTGAAGATAACAGCTACGAGCAGTACTTC. The chain uses TRBV29-1 and TRBJ2-7; D remains unclear. The CDR3 consists of 12 residues. Germline CDR1 and CDR2: SQVTM and ANQGSEA. V lost 0 bases to trimming and J lost 3 bases, with 6 bases between them.

CDR3 nucleotide sequence: TGCAGTGCTAGAGTATTTGAAGCTTTCTTT. Its protein product is CSARVFEAFF. The chain joins TRBV20-1 to TRBJ1-1; D not resolved. The CDR3 extends over 10 amino acids. V lost 1 base and J 7 bases, leaving 4 bases between the germline ends. From germline, CDR1 is DFQATT and CDR2 SNEGSKA (reference sequence).

The chain carries TRBV5-1 and TRBJ2-7; 7 nucleotides align to TRBD1. With V trimmed by 7 bases and J by 5 bases, 6 bases remained unmatched. Germline CDR1 is SGHRS and CDR2 is YFSETQ. The CDR3 is made up of 12 amino acids. CDR3: CASRDSGDEQYF. CDR3 coding DNA: TGCGCCAGCCGGGACAGTGGCGACGAGCAGTACTTC.

This chain links TRBV10-2 with TRBJ2-7; a possible D gene is TRBD1 (6 bases). The CDR3 runs 13 residues. CDR1 is WSHSY and CDR2 is SAAADI in the germline V gene. V was trimmed by 6 bases and J by 6 bases, leaving 15 bases between them. This CDR3 is CASRAAQGSEQYF. The CDR3 DNA follows: TGCGCCAGCAGAGCCGCCCAGGGGAGCGAGCAGTACTTC.

This clone is a singleton in its sample. The V call is TRBV6-5, the J call TRBJ2-7; a weak D match, TRBD2 (5 bases). The V gene lost 6 bases and the J gene lost 3 bases, with 15 bases spanning the gap. The CDR3 length is 14 residues. The V gene's germline CDR1 is MNHEY and CDR2 SVGAGI. This chain's CDR3 is CASSQRTGFYEQYF. As DNA, the CDR3 is TGTGCCAGCAGCCAGAGGACGGGGTTCTACGAGCAGTACTTC.

The chain joins TRBV4-2 to TRBJ2-1; 8 nucleotides line up with TRBD1. The J segment lost 5 bases and the V segment lost 1 base, leaving 4 bases of the junction unmatched. Germline values: CDR1 LGHNA, CDR2 YNFKEQ. The CDR3 is 15 residues long. CDR3 in amino acids: CASSQADRENNEQFF. CDR3 bases: TGTGCCAGCAGCCAAGCGGACAGGGAGAACAATGAGCAGTTCTTC.

The chain employs TRBV10-3 and TRBJ2-1; possible D gene TRBD2, 6 bases. Germline V gene data show CDR1 as ENHRY and CDR2 as SYGVKD. There are 13 residues in the CDR3. The V end was cut by 6 bases, the J end by 4 bases, with 10 bases between. DNA for the CDR3: TGTGCCATCAGCGGGAGTGGATACAATGAGCAGTTCTTC. Translated, it gives CAISGSGYNEQFF.

This chain joins TRBV4-2 and TRBJ2-1; 11 nucleotides line up with TRBD2. Germline V gives CDR1 LGHNA, CDR2 YNFKEQ. The CDR3 loop spans 18 amino acids. Losses at the gene ends were 1 base for V and 2 bases for J; bases not matched to a gene: 7. CDR3 coding DNA: TGTGCCAGCAGCCAAGCGCTAGCGGGAGGCCTAACCTACAATGAGCAGTTCTTC. It yields the protein CASSQALAGGLTYNEQFF.

The chain combines TRBV28 with TRBJ2-7, with 9 bases lining up with TRBD1. V lost 6 bases to trimming and J lost 4 bases; unmatched junction nucleotides: 7. The germline gives CDR1 MDHEN, CDR2 SYDVKM. The CDR3 is made up of 14 amino acids. CDR3 amino acids: CASSRTGVGYEQYF. The CDR3, as DNA: TGTGCCAGCAGCCGGACAGGGGTCGGATACGAGCAGTACTTC.

The rearrangement links TRBV4-1 to TRBJ1-2; a possible D gene is TRBD1 (5 bases). Germline assignment: CDR1 MGHRA and CDR2 YSYEKL. CDR3 length equals 14 residues. V was pared by 4 bases and J by 6 bases, with 15 bases between. The CDR3 DNA is TGCGCCAGCAGCCTCGCGGGGGACGGGGATGGCTACACCTTC. Amino acid sequence: CASSLAGDGDGYTF.

The table lists this clone with a few counts. The V call is TRBV25-1, the J call TRBJ1-5; no clear D gene. Germline V gene sequence: CDR1 MGHDK, CDR2 SYGVNS. Deletions cut 4 bases from V and 1 base from J, with 5 bases between. This CDR3 has 13 amino acids. This chain's CDR3 is CASSGGSNQPQHF. The CDR3 DNA reads as TGTGCCAGCAGTGGAGGGAGCAATCAGCCCCAGCATTTT. The entire variable domain, with the rest obtained from reference TRBV25-1 and TRBJ1-5, is as follows: EADIYQTPRYLVIGTGKKITLECSQTMGHDKMYWYQQDPGMELHLIHYSYGVNSTEKGDLSSESTVSRIRTEHFPLTLESARPSHTSQYLCASSGGSNQPQHFGDGTRLSIL.

J is TRBJ1-1 and V is TRBV11-1, with D unclear. This CDR3 comprises 13 residues. V was pared by 6 bases and J by 2 bases, with 10 bases between. Looked up from germline, CDR1 is SGHAT and CDR2 is FQDESV (reference sequence). In DNA form, the CDR3 reads TGTGCCAGCAGGGTGAGCTTTAACACTGAAGCTTTCTTT. Translated, it gives CASRVSFNTEAFF.

The V gene is TRBV5-1, the J gene TRBJ2-3; perhaps TRBD2 as D (8 bases). Trimming took off 3 bases at V and 0 bases at J, with 23 bases between the two ends. The CDR3 runs to 19 residues. Per the germline V gene, CDR1 is SGHRS and CDR2 is YFSETQ. CDR3 amino acids: CASSSRGTRFKGSTDTQYF. CDR3 nucleotide sequence: TGCGCCAGCAGCTCCAGGGGGACTAGATTTAAAGGGAGCACAGATACGCAGTATTTT.

V and J are TRBV6-1 and TRBJ1-2; perhaps TRBD1 as D (6 bases). Per germline, CDR1 MNHNS and CDR2 SASEGT. The ends were cut back, 2 bases at V and 5 bases at J, with 15 bases in the middle. The CDR3 totals 15 residues. The CDR3 DNA reads as TGTGCCAGCAGTGAAAACCGGGGGGGGGCTTATGGCTACACCTTC. Amino acids: CASSENRGGAYGYTF.

This clone has more than one count but fewer than ten. J is TRBJ2-7 and V is TRBV6-1; 9 nucleotides align to TRBD2. V dropped 5 bases and J dropped 3; count of bases not matched to a gene: 11. Germline values: CDR1 MNHNS, CDR2 SASEGT. CDR3 length: 16 amino acids. CDR3 nucleotide sequence: TGTGCCAGCAGTAAAGGGCCTAGCGGGACCTACTACGAGCAGTACTTC. This codes for CASSKGPSGTYYEQYF.

This chain uses TRBV28 with TRBJ2-5; TRBD2 agrees at 8 bases. The J call is doubtful: the DNA matches TRBJ2-7 better. Germline V gene data show CDR1 as MDHEN and CDR2 as SYDVKM. This CDR3 comprises 14 residues. In DNA, the CDR3 is TGTGCCAGCAGTTTAGCGGGGCGGGAGGACGAGCAGTACTTC. Translation: CASSLAGREDEQYF.

J is TRBJ2-5 and V is TRBV28, with 7 bases identical to TRBD2. Germline V gene sequence: CDR1 MDHEN, CDR2 SYDVKM. The CDR3 has 14 amino acids. V shed 8 bases and J 2 bases; nucleotides not matched to a gene: 8. CDR3 coding DNA: TGTGCCAGCGGGGGGGGACTTCTACAAGAGACCCAGTACTTC. It encodes CASGGGLLQETQYF.